This TCR beta chain was identified in a study of blood T cell repertoires in COVID-19. Study context: Nucleic acid was either cDNA or gDNA, and it came from T cells, B-cell-depleted T cells, or PBMCs.

The protocol was immunoSEQ multiplex PCR, while the TCRdb copy is restricted to in-frame clones and leaves out a portion. The data show approximately 27,000 clones, with 70% to 90% seen just once and roughly 16% held by the top ten. The CDR3 loop spans 14 amino acids. Trimming took off 1 base at V and 4 bases at J, with 11 bases between the two ends. CDR1 is LGHNA and CDR2 is YSLEER in the germline V gene. The rearrangement links TRBV4-3 to TRBJ2-7, with D uncertain. This clonotype was sampled from a man aged 65-85 years with acute or convalescent COVID-19. The sequenced sample consisted of peripheral blood. The CDR3 sequence: CASSQGPGRYEQYF. The CDR3 nucleotides are TGCGCCAGCAGCCAAGGGCCGGGTAGGTACGAGCAGTACTTC.